Below are 19 T cell receptor beta chains sequenced from a single sample in a study of a mutant IDH1 vaccine in newly diagnosed glioma. Which antigens these TCRs recognize remains unknown. Time point described: week 35, safety follow-up. The investigators gave 300 ug of mutant IDH1 20-mer peptide in each vaccine dose, together with topical imiquimod. The data were produced by immunoSEQ multiplex PCR, yet TCRdb's version contains in-frame clones alone and is incomplete. The table records about 45,000 clones, approximately 92% of them present only once. This specimen consisted of PBMCs, obtained from a glioma patient whose treatment included an IDH1 peptide vaccine. Source of these receptors: a man aged 50 or older with glioma.

This chain uses TRBV6-5 with TRBJ2-1; unclear D gene. With 5 bases removed from V and 5 bases from J, the gap between germline ends came to 7 bases. There are 12 residues in the CDR3. Germline V lookup: CDR1 MNHEY, CDR2 SVGAGI. The chain's CDR3 is CASSHTHNEQFF. CDR3 DNA sequence: TGTGCCAGCAGTCACACCCACAATGAGCAGTTCTTC.

CDR3 nucleotides: TGTGCCAGCAGCCGGGACAGACGAACTCAATACGAGCAGTACTTC. Residues: CASSRDRRTQYEQYF. This chain joins TRBV7-8 and TRBJ2-7; the match to TRBD1 covers 7 bases. V lost 5 bases and J lost 4; bases outside the gene matches: 11. Germline CDR1 and CDR2: SGHVS and FQNEAQ. The CDR3 is 15 residues long.

The rearrangement links TRBV7-9 to TRBJ2-3; possibly TRBD1 for D (7 bases). This CDR3 has 14 amino acids. Deletions cut 5 bases from V and 4 bases from J, with 13 bases between. Germline CDR1 reads SEHNR; CDR2 reads FQNEAQ (reference sequence). CDR3 DNA: TGTGCCAGCAGCGTGACAGGGAGGTCAGATACGCAGTATTTT. Protein: CASSVTGRSDTQYF.

The chain employs TRBV19 and TRBJ1-5; D is undetermined. V was trimmed by 1 base and J by 0 bases, leaving 7 bases between them. The CDR3 is made up of 15 amino acids. The germline gives CDR1 LNHDA, CDR2 SQIVND (reference sequence). The CDR3 DNA reads as TGTGCCAGTAGTATAGTACGGGTTAGCAATCAGCCCCAGCATTTT. This encodes CASSIVRVSNQPQHF.

The V gene is TRBV6-1, the J gene TRBJ2-3; unclear D gene. The CDR3 has 14 residues. V was cut by 4 bases and J by 3 bases, with 11 bases left in between. CDR1 and CDR2 from the germline V gene are MNHNS and SASEGT. Here the CDR3 DNA reads TGTGCCAGCAGTGGATGGGTGGGGACAGATACGCAGTATTTT. Protein: CASSGWVGTDTQYF.

The chain uses TRBV4-1 and TRBJ1-3; unclear D gene. The CDR3 runs 15 residues. V lost 3 bases, J lost 4 bases, and 13 bases lay in between. The germline V gene has CDR1 MGHRA and CDR2 YSYEKL. CDR3 sequence (DNA): TGCGCCAGCAGCCAGGCTTTGATGGGAGGAAACACCATATATTTT. It specifies CASSQALMGGNTIYF.

Only one count was recorded for this clone. The V and J genes are TRBV14 and TRBJ2-1, with 7 bases identical to TRBD2. The V gene end was trimmed by 4 bases and the J gene end by 2 bases; junction bases not matched to a gene: 5. Germline V gene sequence: CDR1 SGHDN, CDR2 FVKESK. The CDR3 has 15 residues. This chain's CDR3 is CASSRGRGAYNEQFF. In nucleotides, the CDR3 is TGTGCCAGCAGCCGAGGCCGGGGGGCCTACAATGAGCAGTTCTTC.

The chain employs TRBV4-1 and TRBJ1-5; TRBD1 might be the D (6 bases). Per germline, CDR1 MGHRA and CDR2 YSYEKL. V lost 0 bases and J lost 5, with 14 bases in between. CDR3 size: 16 residues. The DNA of the CDR3 is TGCGCCAGCAGCCAAGATAGAGAACAGGGATATCAGCCCCAGCATTTT. It specifies CASSQDREQGYQPQHF.

V is TRBV4-1 and J is TRBJ1-2; TRBD1 agrees at 7 bases. V lost 3 bases and J lost 7; bases outside the gene matches: 11. There are 15 residues in the CDR3. Germline V gene sequence: CDR1 MGHRA, CDR2 YSYEKL. This chain's CDR3 is CASSHTEGARLGYTF. As DNA, the CDR3 is TGCGCCAGCAGCCACACAGAGGGGGCGAGACTTGGCTACACCTTC.

The chain is built from TRBV30 and TRBJ2-2; TRBD1 agrees at 10 bases. Germline CDR1 reads GTSNPN; CDR2 reads SVGIG (reference sequence). With V trimmed by 2 bases and J by 6 bases, 6 bases remained unmatched. The length of the CDR3 is 15 residues. In DNA, the CDR3 is TGTGCCTGGAGTCTGACAGGGGGCGCTTCCGGGGAGCTGTTTTTT. It encodes CAWSLTGGASGELFF. The complete variable domain, with remaining parts taken from reference TRBV30 and TRBJ2-2, reads SQTIHQWPATLVQPVGSPLSLECTVEGTSNPNLYWYRQAAGRGLQLLFYSVGIGQISSEVPQNLSASRPQDRQFILSSKKLLLSDSGFYLCAWSLTGGASGELFFGEGSRLTVL.

The gene calls are TRBV4-3 and TRBJ2-7; D might be TRBD1 (6 bases). The CDR3 loop spans 15 amino acids. Looked up from germline, CDR1 is LGHNA and CDR2 is YSLEER. V was trimmed by 0 bases and J by 2 bases, leaving 11 bases between them. CDR3 region: CASSQDSTGPYEQYF. CDR3 in DNA: TGCGCCAGCAGCCAAGATTCAACAGGGCCCTACGAGCAGTACTTC.

This chain connects TRBV28 to TRBJ1-1, with TRBD1 as a possible D gene (6 bases). V lost 7 bases, J lost 0 bases, and 18 bases lay in between. The germline V gene has CDR1 MDHEN and CDR2 SYDVKM. This CDR3 region has 16 residues. Written as DNA, the CDR3 is TGTGCCAGCATTCCTAGGGGCCAGGGGTTGAACACTGAAGCTTTCTTT. This encodes CASIPRGQGLNTEAFF. Variable domain in full (rest from reference TRBV28 and TRBJ1-1): DVKVTQSSRYLVKRTGEKVFLECVQDMDHENMFWYRQDPGLGLRLIYFSYDVKMKEKGDIPEGYSVSREKKERFSLILESASTNQTSMYLCASIPRGQGLNTEAFFGQGTRLTVV.

The rearrangement links TRBV18 to TRBJ2-2; 10 nucleotides line up with TRBD1. Trimming removed 1 base from V and 4 bases from J; junction bases left unmatched: 3. The CDR3 totals 16 residues. CDR1 KGHSH and CDR2 LQKENI come from the germline V gene. The DNA for the CDR3 is TGTGCCAGCTCACCACGGACAGGGGGGAGCACCGGGGAGCTGTTTTTT. As protein: CASSPRTGGSTGELFF.

The chain joins TRBV30 to TRBJ2-7; tentatively, D is TRBD1 (6 bases). CDR3 size: 11 residues. Germline V gene lookup returns CDR1 GTSNPN and CDR2 SVGIG (reference sequence). V shed 5 bases and J shed 4 bases, with 9 bases lying between them. The CDR3 region has the DNA TGTGCCTGGTCAGGGGCATACGAGCAGTACTTC. It yields the protein CAWSGAYEQYF.

The chain joins TRBV2 to TRBJ2-7; D is unresolved. Between the trimmed V and J ends, which lost 6 bases and 2 bases, there was a span of 8 bases. Germline values: CDR1 SNHLY, CDR2 FYNNEI. CDR3 length equals 12 residues. The DNA for the CDR3 is TGTGCCAGCAGCGCTTGGGCCTACGAGCAGTACTTC. Translated, it gives CASSAWAYEQYF.

The CDR3 DNA reads as TGTGCCAGCGAGCGCTCTAATGAGCAGTTCTTC. Protein sequence: CASERSNEQFF. V and J are TRBV2 and TRBJ2-1; D is undetermined. CDR1 and CDR2 from the germline V gene are SNHLY and FYNNEI. V was shortened by 8 bases and J by 7 bases, with 9 bases between the two germline ends. CDR3 length: 11 amino acids.

V gene TRBV5-6 combines with J gene TRBJ1-4; 9 bases line up with TRBD1. The CDR3 totals 17 residues. Germline V lookup: CDR1 SGHDT, CDR2 YYEEEE. J was trimmed by 9 bases and V by 2 bases; bases with no gene match: 14. This CDR3 reads CASSFSKLGQGPQKLFF. In DNA form, the CDR3 reads TGTGCCAGCAGCTTTTCTAAGTTGGGACAGGGCCCCCAAAAACTGTTTTTT.

This clone has just a few counts. CDR3 sequence reads: CASSPTSGTTDTQYF. The DNA for the CDR3 is TGTGCCAGCAGCCCGACTAGCGGGACAACAGATACGCAGTATTTT. V is TRBV7-9 and J is TRBJ2-3; 11 bases are a match to TRBD2. This CDR3 is built from 15 residues. Per germline, CDR1 SEHNR and CDR2 FQNEAQ (reference sequence). Losses at the gene ends were 5 bases for V and 3 bases for J; bases not matched to a gene: 4.

This rearrangement joins TRBV30 to TRBJ1-4; D is ambiguous. The CDR3 runs to 14 residues. V was cut by 1 base and J by 7 bases, with 13 bases left in between. From germline, CDR1 is GTSNPN and CDR2 SVGIG (reference sequence). The CDR3: CAWSGVVKGEKLFF. Written as DNA, the CDR3 is TGTGCCTGGAGTGGGGTAGTAAAGGGTGAAAAACTGTTTTTT. The variable domain in full, with the rest retrieved from reference TRBV30 and TRBJ1-4, is SQTIHQWPATLVQPVGSPLSLECTVEGTSNPNLYWYRQAAGRGLQLLFYSVGIGQISSEVPQNLSASRPQDRQFILSSKKLLLSDSGFYLCAWSGVVKGEKLFFGSGTQLSVL.